This record concerns one T cell receptor beta chain sequence. This receptor's antigen is unknown. Per-base quality was not reported, and no clone a single base away is much larger than it. Collaborating institutions collected whole blood in K2EDTA tubes following their own protocols. For TCRbeta analysis, collaborators shipped samples in one of three forms: frozen whole blood, isolated PBMCs, or DNA extracted from either of those sample types. The cysteine opens and the phenylalanine closes a CDR3 of 11 amino acids. Only the CDR3 portion is preserved as DNA: 33 bases, with reading frame beginning at the first base. Clipping removes 7 bases from V and 10 bases from J, with 5 as the unmatched junction base count. Based on the germline V gene, the CDR1 and CDR2 sequences are SGHRS and YFSETQ. TCRbeta CDR3 regions were amplified from genomic DNA by means of the immunoSEQ Assay, a bias-controlled multiplex PCR. The study's processing was this. The number of nucleated cells in each sample was estimated by amplification of reference gene primers within the assay. To quantify the absolute abundance of each unique TCRbeta CDR3 rearrangement, sequence reads were collapsed and filtered. For each sample, productive Simpson clonality was calculated as the square root of Simpson's diversity index over productive rearrangements. TCRdb's version of the immuneACCESS table is confined to in-frame rearrangements and falls short of the full clone set. An unresolved V gene accounts for under half of the shortfall where checked; the remainder is of unknown origin. The DNA was the basis for D and trimming; V, J and clone size are from that table. The sample table contains about 100,000 clones; only one count was recorded for about 90% of them. The leading ten clones occupy more than 9% of the sample.

These data belong to a study of blood T cell repertoires in COVID-19 (dated by TCRdb to 2018 to 2021). About the full investigation: The collaborator samples originated in the United States, Italy and Spain and spanned the acute and convalescent phases of COVID-19. The prospective study material was composed of cDNA or gDNA derived from T cells, B-cell-depleted T cells, or PBMCs. The dataset comprised deeply sampled blood TCRbeta repertoires from subjects exposed to, actively infected with, or recovered from COVID-19. The repertoires were released in a freely available public database meant as a resource for research on the immune response to SARS-CoV-2. Samples came from the ongoing ImmuneRACE study (first 160 participants) plus 1,254 subjects from 6 global collaborators. Nearly every sample came with metadata listing a de-identified subject ID, COVID-19 status, age in years and sex. Where available, HLA class I and class II types were taken from metadata supplied by the sample provider and were not determined by assay-based typing.

Paper-wide results and their limitations: The quantity of clinical and demographic metadata differed by source and by participant and was supplied without curation.

The clonotype was recovered from a woman in her twenties or thirties with acute or convalescent COVID-19. This chain joins TRBV5-1 to TRBJ2-1, and 7 junction bases match TRBD2. Sample: peripheral blood. The CDR3 has the sequence CASSWGGEQFF. The sequenced DNA: TGCGCCAGCTCATGGGGGGGAGAGCAGTTCTTC.